The text below deals with one TCR beta chain. Its specificity is unknown. The data belong to a study of cytomegalovirus exposure and HLA in healthy donors. Study findings and constraints: V- and J-gene trimming in TCR beta was tied to a missense DCLRE1C variant by an analysis performed later. Productive status was seen about 87% or about 30% of the time for most TCR beta V segments in an earlier analysis.

Germline V gives CDR1 SQVTM, CDR2 ANQGSEA. The CDR3 sequence is 12 residues long. PCR used 60 Vbeta primers and 13 Jbeta primers. Under the authors' procedure: The count from a later analysis was about 80 million unique TCR beta chains, some 9.9 million of them shared. Using immunoSEQ multiplex PCR, the repertoire was profiled, and TCRdb retains in-frame clones only, with some absent. The V and J calls and clone size come from that table; D and trimming were worked out from the DNA. The sample consists of under 150,000 clones, approximately 83% of them appearing once. This sequence joins TRBV29-1 and TRBJ1-1; 7 bases are shared with TRBD1. The sequencing input was PBMCs. The clonotype comes from a woman under 30 in good health and CMV-seronegative. The CDR3 protein is CSVRPGGTEAFF. The CDR3 nucleotides are TGCAGTGTGAGGCCAGGGGGCACTGAAGCTTTCTTT. Using reference TRBV29-1 and TRBJ1-1 for the parts outside the CDR3, the full variable domain is SAVISQKPSRDICQRGTSLTIQCQVDSQVTMMFWYRQQPGQSLTLIATANQGSEATYESGFVIDKFPISRPNLTFSTLTVSNMSPEDSSIYLCSVRPGGTEAFFGQGTRLTVV.